The present T cell receptor (beta chain) was sequenced within a study of spatial heterogeneity in lung cancer. Via MiXCR, TCRdb re-called the 5' RACE reads, giving one row per CDR3 protein. The table shows some 53,000 distinct CDR3 sequences, with under 7.5% occurring only once. Trimming removed 5 bases from V and 6 bases from J; junction bases left unmatched: 9. Germline V gene data show CDR1 as DFQATT and CDR2 as SNEGSKA (reference sequence). The CDR3 covers 14 residues. Described time point: sample taken at primary tumor resection. Sequencing covered unsorted whole RNA taken from tumor, nontumor lung or frozen PBMC.

The sequence was obtained from a female donor with early-stage non-small cell lung cancer. This specimen was PBMCs, taken at surgery. V and J are TRBV20-1 and TRBJ2-4; TRBD1 matches 8 bases. The CDR3, as DNA: TGCAGTGCTGGAGTGGCCGGGACAGGAAACATTCAGTACTTC. Its protein is CSAGVAGTGNIQYF.